The T cell receptor (beta chain) under discussion was sequenced for a study of T cells in Graves' hyperthyroidism and ophthalmopathy. RNA transcripts served as the template for amplifying TCR beta CDR3 regions. HTBI primers were used for first-round RT-PCR of the TCR CDR3. TCRdb re-called the multiplex PCR reads through MiXCR, storing one row per CDR3 protein. Here the sample spans about 720,000 distinct CDR3 sequences, about a sixth being singletons. V trimming: 6 bases; J trimming: 6 bases; junction bases outside the gene matches: 16. The CDR3 is made up of 18 amino acids. CDR1 and CDR2 (germline): MNHEY, SMNVEV (reference sequence).

The receptor was isolated from a man between 18 and 29 years old with Graves' hyperthyroidism. The sample consisted of blood. The chain has TRBV27 and TRBJ2-2; 10 bases are a match to TRBD2. CDR3 bases: TGTGCCAGCAGCCCCCGCGACCTAGCGGGAGTGTCTTCCGGGGAGCTGTTTTTT. It is translated as CASSPRDLAGVSSGELFF.